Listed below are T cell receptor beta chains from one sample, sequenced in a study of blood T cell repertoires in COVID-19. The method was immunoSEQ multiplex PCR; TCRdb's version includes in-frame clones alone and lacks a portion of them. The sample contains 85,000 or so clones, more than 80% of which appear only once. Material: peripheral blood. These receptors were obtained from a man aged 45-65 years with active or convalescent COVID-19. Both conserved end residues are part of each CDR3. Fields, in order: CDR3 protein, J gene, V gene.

CDR3aa: CASHRDGSSYEQYF; j_gene: TRBJ2-7; v_gene: TRBV28
CDR3aa: CASGPGQGGSEAFF; j_gene: TRBJ1-1; v_gene: TRBV12-5
CDR3aa: CASSLAGVAGNTIYF; j_gene: TRBJ1-3; v_gene: TRBV28
CDR3aa: CASSSGLVDTDTQYF; j_gene: TRBJ2-3; v_gene: TRBV27
CDR3aa: CASSRGYIPSETQYF; j_gene: TRBJ2-5; v_gene: TRBV11-2
CDR3aa: CASSKRSPSGYGYTF; j_gene: TRBJ1-2; v_gene: TRBV21-1
CDR3aa: CASNERGAENSPLHF; j_gene: TRBJ1-6; v_gene: TRBV2
CDR3aa: CAISESKASGDQETQYF; j_gene: TRBJ2-5; v_gene: TRBV10-3
CDR3aa: CASSLDRNYGYTF; j_gene: TRBJ1-2; v_gene: TRBV11-2
CDR3aa: CASSQDLVLYSPLHF; j_gene: TRBJ1-6; v_gene: TRBV14
CDR3aa: CATSQGGATNEKLFF; j_gene: TRBJ1-4; v_gene: TRBV24-1
CDR3aa: CASSLTGDEQYF; j_gene: TRBJ2-7; v_gene: TRBV5-6
CDR3aa: CASSVGQGLDEQFF; j_gene: TRBJ2-1; v_gene: TRBV2
CDR3aa: CASSLEPGGWNSPLHF; j_gene: TRBJ1-6; v_gene: TRBV5-6
CDR3aa: CASSGTGTAYGYTF; j_gene: TRBJ1-2; v_gene: TRBV28
CDR3aa: CASSQPGFVYNEQFF; j_gene: TRBJ2-1; v_gene: TRBV14
CDR3aa: CASSFSRNTDTQYF; j_gene: TRBJ2-3; v_gene: TRBV7-8
CDR3aa: CASRDRARGNTIYF; j_gene: TRBJ1-3; v_gene: TRBV19
CDR3aa: CASSQGRREKLFF; j_gene: TRBJ1-4; v_gene: TRBV3-1/TRBV3-2
CDR3aa: CASRFSGTQYF; j_gene: TRBJ2-5; v_gene: TRBV19
CDR3aa: CASSPSGRTNEKLFF; j_gene: TRBJ1-4; v_gene: TRBV28
CDR3aa: CASSIGRRTSGNSYNEQFF; j_gene: TRBJ2-1; v_gene: TRBV19
CDR3aa: CASSEARQGQPQHF; j_gene: TRBJ1-5; v_gene: TRBV2
CDR3aa: CASSPSVRGETQYF; j_gene: TRBJ2-3; v_gene: TRBV18
CDR3aa: CASSPGTVINEQFF; j_gene: TRBJ2-1; v_gene: TRBV13
CDR3aa: CASSYGQGSYEQYF; j_gene: TRBJ2-7; v_gene: TRBV6-2/TRBV6-3
CDR3aa: CASSIDPSRVLEKLFF; j_gene: TRBJ1-4; v_gene: TRBV19
CDR3aa: CASSERRGGHNEQFF; j_gene: TRBJ2-1; v_gene: TRBV10-1
CDR3aa: CAWTGGADTQYF; j_gene: TRBJ2-3; v_gene: TRBV30
CDR3aa: CASSQGVGGIGTDTQYF; j_gene: TRBJ2-3; v_gene: TRBV4-2
CDR3aa: CASRSGGSPYGYTF; j_gene: TRBJ1-2; v_gene: TRBV5-1
CDR3aa: CASSLRGGGTEAFF; j_gene: TRBJ1-1; v_gene: TRBV5-1
CDR3aa: CASSPPRDRGRNEQFF; j_gene: TRBJ2-1; v_gene: TRBV18
CDR3aa: CASSAITGPRGGELFF; j_gene: TRBJ2-2; v_gene: TRBV7-2
CDR3aa: CASGRGGSYEQYF; j_gene: TRBJ2-7; v_gene: TRBV12-5
CDR3aa: CASSLSLAGAINEQFF; j_gene: TRBJ2-1; v_gene: TRBV27
CDR3aa: CASGSPTGHTGELFF; j_gene: TRBJ2-2; v_gene: TRBV12-5
CDR3aa: CATSRLQGRDYGYTF; j_gene: TRBJ1-2; v_gene: TRBV15
CDR3aa: CASSFEGLNTEAFF; j_gene: TRBJ1-1; v_gene: TRBV5-5
CDR3aa: CASSRGFTGGVSYEQYF; j_gene: TRBJ2-7; v_gene: TRBV18
CDR3aa: CASSGTPSYNEQFF; j_gene: TRBJ2-1; v_gene: TRBV2